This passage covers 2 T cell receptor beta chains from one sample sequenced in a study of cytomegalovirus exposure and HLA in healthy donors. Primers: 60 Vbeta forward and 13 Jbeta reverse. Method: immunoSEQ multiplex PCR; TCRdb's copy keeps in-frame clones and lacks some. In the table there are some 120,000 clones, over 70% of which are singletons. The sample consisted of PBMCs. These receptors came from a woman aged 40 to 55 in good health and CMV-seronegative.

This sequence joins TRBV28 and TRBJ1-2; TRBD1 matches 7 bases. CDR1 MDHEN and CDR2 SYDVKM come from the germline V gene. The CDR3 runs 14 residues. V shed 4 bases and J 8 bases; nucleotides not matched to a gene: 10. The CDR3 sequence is CASSSGQNRWGYTF. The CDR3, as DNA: TGTGCCAGCAGTTCGGGACAGAACCGCTGGGGCTACACCTTC.

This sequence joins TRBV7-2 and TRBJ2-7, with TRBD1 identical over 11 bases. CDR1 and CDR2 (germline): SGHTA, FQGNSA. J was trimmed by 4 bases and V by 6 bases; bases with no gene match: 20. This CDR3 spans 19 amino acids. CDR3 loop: CASRPSTGGLGQGGYEQYF. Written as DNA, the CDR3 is TGTGCCAGCAGACCCTCTACCGGTGGTTTGGGACAGGGGGGGTACGAGCAGTACTTC.